What follows are 24 T cell receptor beta chains derived from one specimen sequenced in a study of cytomegalovirus exposure and HLA in healthy donors. Vbeta (60) and Jbeta (13) primers were used in the PCR. Only in-frame clones appear in the TCRdb table, and some are missing; sequencing was by immunoSEQ multiplex PCR. The sample contains roughly 120,000 clones, about 68% of which appear only once. The sample comprised PBMCs. The source of these receptors is a woman between 45 and 60 years old in good health and CMV-seropositive.

This chain uses TRBV5-1 with TRBJ2-5, with D tentatively TRBD1 (6 bases). Trimming shortened V by 5 bases and J by 2 bases, and 13 bases separated the two germline ends. Germline V gene lookup returns CDR1 SGHRS and CDR2 YFSETQ. The CDR3 loop spans 14 amino acids. CDR3 sequence (DNA): TGCGCCAGCAGGTCTCAGGGACAACAAGAGACCCAGTACTTC. Encoded protein: CASRSQGQQETQYF.

The chain has TRBV7-8 and TRBJ2-3, with TRBD1 identical over 8 bases. V gave up 3 bases and J gave up 4 bases; unmatched junction bases: 6. Germline lookup yields CDR1 SGHVS and CDR2 FQNEAQ. The CDR3 runs 15 residues. The CDR3 DNA follows: TGTGCCAGCAGCTTTTCGGTACAGGGGGCAGATACGCAGTATTTT. It yields the protein CASSFSVQGADTQYF.

V is TRBV7-2 and J is TRBJ1-1; TRBD1 agrees at 8 bases. J was trimmed by 1 base and V by 5 bases; bases with no gene match: 3. The CDR3 has 14 residues. The V gene's germline CDR1 is SGHTA and CDR2 FQGNSA. CDR3: CASSQGQGNTEAFF. In DNA form, the CDR3 reads TGTGCCAGCAGCCAAGGACAGGGGAACACTGAAGCTTTCTTT.

The chain combines TRBV4-3 with TRBJ1-1; 7 nucleotides align to TRBD1. The ends lost 0 bases at V and 3 bases at J; junction bases unmatched: 13. CDR1 and CDR2 from the germline V gene are LGHNA and YSLEER. The CDR3 has 18 amino acids. The CDR3 sequence: CASSQDLRTGGYDTEAFF. For the CDR3, the DNA is TGCGCCAGCAGCCAAGACCTCCGGACAGGAGGATATGACACTGAAGCTTTCTTT.

This CDR3 reads CASSPPPGVKEAFF. In DNA form, the CDR3 reads TGTGCCAGCTCACCCCCGCCGGGGGTTAAAGAAGCTTTCTTT. The rearrangement joins TRBV18 to TRBJ1-1; TRBD1 might be the D (5 bases). Germline values: CDR1 KGHSH, CDR2 LQKENI. The CDR3 runs 14 residues. Trimming pared 3 bases from V and 8 bases from J, leaving 16 bases between.

V is TRBV6-5 and J is TRBJ1-2; D gene unclear. Germline CDR1 MNHEY, CDR2 SVGAGI. The CDR3 runs 14 residues. Trimming took off 0 bases at V and 2 bases at J, with 7 bases between the two ends. In nucleotides, the CDR3 is TGTGCCAGCAGTTACTCGAGGAACAACTATGGCTACACCTTC. Translating gives CASSYSRNNYGYTF.

J is TRBJ2-3 and V is TRBV14; 14 bases are shared with TRBD2. Per germline, CDR1 SGHDN and CDR2 FVKESK. This CDR3 has 19 amino acids. J lost 7 bases, V lost 1 base, and 13 bases had no gene match. CDR3 coding DNA: TGTGCCAGCAGCCAAGGCACGACTAGCGGGAGGGCCATCCGGAATACGCAGTATTTT. Protein product: CASSQGTTSGRAIRNTQYF. Full variable domain (missing parts from reference TRBV14 and TRBJ2-3): EAGVTQFPSHSVIEKGQTVTLRCDPISGHDNLYWYRRVMGKEIKFLLHFVKESKQDESGMPNNRFLAERTGGTYSTLKVQPAELEDSGVYFCASSQGTTSGRAIRNTQYFGPGTRLTVL.

V gene TRBV29-1 combines with J gene TRBJ1-1; 8 bases are a match to TRBD1. V shed 2 bases and J 5 bases; nucleotides not matched to a gene: 4. CDR1 is SQVTM and CDR2 is ANQGSEA in the germline V gene. The CDR3 spans 13 residues. The CDR3 region is CSVESWDRTEAFF. CDR3 bases: TGCAGCGTTGAAAGTTGGGACAGGACTGAAGCTTTCTTT.

This rearrangement joins TRBV4-1 to TRBJ1-2; D gene uncertain. Trimming took 0 bases from V and 7 from J, leaving 6 bases between them. There are 12 residues in the CDR3. The germline V gene has CDR1 MGHRA and CDR2 YSYEKL. CDR3 protein: CASSQDGFGYTF. The CDR3 DNA reads TGCGCCAGCAGCCAAGACGGTTTTGGCTACACCTTC.

Concerning this clone: The sample contains more than one DNA sequence encoding this CDR3. The gene calls are TRBV7-2 and TRBJ1-5; 8 bases agree with TRBD1. Germline V lookup: CDR1 SGHTA, CDR2 FQGNSA. Trimming removed 5 bases from V and 4 bases from J; junction bases left unmatched: 7. The CDR3 consists of 15 residues. The CDR3 spells CASSLAGQGNQPQHF. CDR3 DNA sequence: TGTGCCAGCAGCCTTGCTGGACAGGGAAATCAGCCCCAGCATTTT.

J is TRBJ2-7 and V is TRBV4-2; TRBD2 agrees at 8 bases. CDR1 is LGHNA, CDR2 YNFKEQ, per germline. The J segment lost 3 bases and the V segment lost 0 bases, leaving 7 bases of the junction unmatched. The CDR3 runs 16 residues. CDR3: CASSQDWAGGDYEQYF. As DNA, the CDR3 is TGTGCCAGCAGCCAAGATTGGGCCGGGGGGGACTACGAGCAGTACTTC.

The chain carries TRBV19 and TRBJ2-7; D is unclear. Germline V gives CDR1 LNHDA, CDR2 SQIVND (reference sequence). The CDR3 runs 12 residues. Between the trimmed V and J ends, which lost 5 bases and 7 bases, there was a span of 12 bases. CDR3 protein: CASSPTVGEQYF. The CDR3, as DNA: TGTGCCAGTAGTCCCACCGTCGGGGAGCAGTACTTC.

The V gene is TRBV18, the J gene TRBJ1-2; 9 positions agree with TRBD1. This CDR3 spans 16 amino acids. The germline gives CDR1 KGHSH, CDR2 LQKENI. The V segment lost 3 bases and the J segment 7 bases; nucleotides outside the gene matches: 12. Here the CDR3 DNA reads TGTGCCAGCTCACCCGGGACAGGGACCGAAACCCTTGGCTACACCTTC. It specifies CASSPGTGTETLGYTF.

This chain links TRBV5-1 with TRBJ1-1; 7 bases line up with TRBD1. Losses at the gene ends were 5 bases for V and 0 bases for J; bases not matched to a gene: 7. Germline V CDR1 and CDR2: SGHRS, YFSETQ. CDR3 length: 15 residues. The CDR3 is CASSTGDFMNTEAFF. As DNA, the CDR3 is TGCGCCAGCAGTACAGGGGACTTCATGAACACTGAAGCTTTCTTT.

This clone appeared a few times. The chain uses TRBV10-3 and TRBJ2-7, with 7 nucleotides matching TRBD1. The CDR3 runs to 15 residues. Germline trimming cut 6 bases from V and 2 bases from J; bases unmatched to any gene: 10. Germline CDR1 reads ENHRY; CDR2 reads SYGVKD. As DNA, the CDR3 is TGTGCCATCAGCCAAGTCGACAGGGCCCCCTACGAGCAGTACTTC. This encodes CAISQVDRAPYEQYF.

CDR3 sequence (DNA): TGTGCCAGCAGTCCCCCAGGGGGCTATGGCTACACCTTC. Its translation: CASSPPGGYGYTF. V and J are TRBV6-5 and TRBJ1-2, with 7 bases identical to TRBD1. Germline V CDR1 and CDR2: MNHEY, SVGAGI. This CDR3 has 13 amino acids. With V trimmed by 5 bases and J by 4 bases, 4 bases remained unmatched.

This sequence joins TRBV28 and TRBJ1-3, with a weak D call TRBD1 (6 bases). This CDR3 is built from 16 residues. With 4 bases removed from V and 3 bases from J, the gap between germline ends came to 16 bases. Germline lookup yields CDR1 MDHEN and CDR2 SYDVKM. The CDR3 DNA sequence: TGTGCCAGCAGTTCCCCTAGGGGGAATAGTGGAAACACCATATATTTT. It codes for CASSSPRGNSGNTIYF.

This sequence joins TRBV28 and TRBJ1-2; TRBD1 agrees at 9 bases. Germline CDR1 MDHEN, CDR2 SYDVKM. Trimming at V came to 6 bases and at J to 5 bases, leaving 10 bases not matched to a gene. The CDR3 loop spans 15 amino acids. CDR3 in DNA: TGTGCCAGCAGACCCCCGACAGGGGGATCTTATGGCTACACCTTC. The encoded protein is CASRPPTGGSYGYTF.

The V gene is TRBV30, the J gene TRBJ2-2; perhaps TRBD1 as D (6 bases). The CDR3 has 14 residues. The V gene's germline CDR1 is GTSNPN and CDR2 SVGIG (reference sequence). The V end lost 5 bases, the J end lost 3 bases, and 13 bases lay between the germline ends. The CDR3 loop is CAWGGWAHTGELFF. The CDR3 bases are TGTGCCTGGGGGGGCTGGGCCCACACCGGGGAGCTGTTTTTT.

The CDR3 spells CASSLGTGGNQPQHF. The CDR3 DNA follows: TGTGCCAGCAGTCTAGGGACAGGGGGAAATCAGCCCCAGCATTTT. J is TRBJ1-5 and V is TRBV28; TRBD1 agrees at 11 bases. Germline lookup yields CDR1 MDHEN and CDR2 SYDVKM. The CDR3 extends over 15 amino acids. V shed 5 bases and J 4 bases; nucleotides not matched to a gene: 4.

This chain's CDR3 is CASSSDRTLSYEQYF. The CDR3 nucleotides read TGTGCCAGCAGCTCCGACCGGACACTCTCCTACGAGCAGTACTTC. This chain connects TRBV11-2 to TRBJ2-7; tentative D call: TRBD1 (5 bases). The length of the CDR3 is 15 residues. Per the germline V gene, CDR1 is SGHAT and CDR2 is FQNNGV. V lost 4 bases and J 0 bases, leaving 13 bases between the germline ends.

V and J are TRBV28 and TRBJ1-2; the match to TRBD1 covers 8 bases. CDR1 is MDHEN, CDR2 SYDVKM, per germline. Trimming took 5 bases from V and 2 from J; bases not matched to a gene: 4. This CDR3 has 14 residues. The CDR3 here is CASSARTGNYGYTF. Written as DNA, the CDR3 is TGTGCCAGCAGTGCACGGACAGGGAACTATGGCTACACCTTC.

The chain joins TRBV18 to TRBJ1-3, with 7 nucleotides matching TRBD1. The CDR3 is made up of 17 amino acids. V lost 2 bases to trimming and J lost 3 bases; unmatched junction nucleotides: 10. Germline-derived CDR1 and CDR2 are KGHSH and LQKENI. The CDR3 sequence: CASSPTTGMLGGNTIYF. CDR3 DNA: TGTGCCAGCTCACCAACGACAGGGATGTTGGGTGGAAACACCATATATTTT.

The chain carries TRBV4-3 and TRBJ2-1; D is perhaps TRBD1 (7 bases). The CDR3 contains 14 residues. CDR1 and CDR2 (germline): LGHNA, YSLEER. V lost 4 bases and J 7 bases, leaving 14 bases between the germline ends. This CDR3 reads CASSRPGGYNEQFF. The CDR3 nucleotides read TGCGCCAGCAGCCGTCCAGGGGGGTATAATGAGCAGTTCTTC.